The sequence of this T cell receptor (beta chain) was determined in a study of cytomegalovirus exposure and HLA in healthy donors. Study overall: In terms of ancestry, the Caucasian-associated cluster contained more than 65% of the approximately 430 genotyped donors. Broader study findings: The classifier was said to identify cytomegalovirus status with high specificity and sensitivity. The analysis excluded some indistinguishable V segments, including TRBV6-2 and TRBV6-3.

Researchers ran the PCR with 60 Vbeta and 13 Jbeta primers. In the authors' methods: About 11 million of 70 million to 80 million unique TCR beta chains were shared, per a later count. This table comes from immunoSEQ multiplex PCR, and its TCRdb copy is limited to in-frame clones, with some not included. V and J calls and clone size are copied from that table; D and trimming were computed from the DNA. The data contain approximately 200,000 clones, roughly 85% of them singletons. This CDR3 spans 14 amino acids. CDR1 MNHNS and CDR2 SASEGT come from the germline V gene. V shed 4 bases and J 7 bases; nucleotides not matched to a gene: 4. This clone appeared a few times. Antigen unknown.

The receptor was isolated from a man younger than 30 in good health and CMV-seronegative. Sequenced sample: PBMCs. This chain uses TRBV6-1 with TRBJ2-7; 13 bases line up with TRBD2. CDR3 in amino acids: CASSGTSGSGEQYF. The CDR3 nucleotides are TGTGCCAGCAGTGGGACTAGCGGGAGTGGTGAGCAGTACTTC.